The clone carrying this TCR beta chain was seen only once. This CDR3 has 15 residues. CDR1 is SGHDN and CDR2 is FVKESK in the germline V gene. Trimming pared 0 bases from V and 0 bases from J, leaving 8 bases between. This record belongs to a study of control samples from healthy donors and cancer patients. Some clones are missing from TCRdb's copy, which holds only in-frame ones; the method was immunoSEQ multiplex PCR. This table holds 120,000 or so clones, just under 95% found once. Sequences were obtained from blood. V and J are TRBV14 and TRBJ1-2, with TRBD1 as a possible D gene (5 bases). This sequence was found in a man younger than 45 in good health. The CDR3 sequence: CASSQEPGPNYGYTF. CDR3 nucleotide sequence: TGTGCCAGCAGCCAAGAGCCGGGGCCTAACTATGGCTACACCTTC.